This T cell receptor (beta chain) is from a study of blood T cell repertoires in COVID-19. As for the study in general: Italy, Spain and the United States were the sources of the convalescent and acute COVID-19 samples.

Using immunoSEQ multiplex PCR, the repertoire was profiled, and TCRdb retains in-frame clones only, with some absent. The sample shows 200,000 to 250,000 clones, approximately 83% of them seen only once. This clone has a handful of counts. This CDR3 has 17 amino acids. V lost 3 bases and J lost 3; bases outside the gene matches: 6. The germline V gene encodes CDR1 LGHDT and CDR2 YNNKEL (reference sequence). The receptor comes from a woman in her twenties or thirties who had recovered from COVID-19. Sequenced: peripheral blood. The gene calls are TRBV3-1 (or the pseudogene TRBV3-2) and TRBJ2-3; 13 bases align to TRBD2. The CDR3 sequence: CASSHSLAGGLTDTQYF. Here the CDR3 DNA reads TGTGCCAGCAGCCACTCACTAGCGGGGGGGCTAACAGATACGCAGTATTTT.